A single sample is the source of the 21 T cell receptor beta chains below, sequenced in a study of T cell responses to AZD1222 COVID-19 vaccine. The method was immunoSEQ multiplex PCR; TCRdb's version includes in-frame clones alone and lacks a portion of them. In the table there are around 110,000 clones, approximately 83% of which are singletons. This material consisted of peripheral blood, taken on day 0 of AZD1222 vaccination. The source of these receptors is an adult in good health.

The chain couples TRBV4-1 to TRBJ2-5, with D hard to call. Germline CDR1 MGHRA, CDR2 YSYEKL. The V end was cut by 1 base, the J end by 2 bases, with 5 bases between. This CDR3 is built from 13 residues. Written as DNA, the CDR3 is TGCGCCAGCAGCCAAGGACTTCAAGAGACCCAGTACTTC. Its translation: CASSQGLQETQYF.

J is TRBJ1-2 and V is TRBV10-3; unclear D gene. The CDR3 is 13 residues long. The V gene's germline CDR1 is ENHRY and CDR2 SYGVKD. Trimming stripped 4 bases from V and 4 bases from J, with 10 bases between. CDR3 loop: CAISASESYGYTF. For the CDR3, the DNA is TGTGCCATCAGTGCTTCAGAAAGCTATGGCTACACCTTC.

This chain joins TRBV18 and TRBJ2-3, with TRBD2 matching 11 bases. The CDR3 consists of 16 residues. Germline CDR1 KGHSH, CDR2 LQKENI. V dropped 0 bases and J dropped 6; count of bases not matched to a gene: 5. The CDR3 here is CASSPPTLAGGDTQYF. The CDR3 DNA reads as TGTGCCAGCTCACCACCGACGCTAGCGGGAGGTGATACGCAGTATTTT.

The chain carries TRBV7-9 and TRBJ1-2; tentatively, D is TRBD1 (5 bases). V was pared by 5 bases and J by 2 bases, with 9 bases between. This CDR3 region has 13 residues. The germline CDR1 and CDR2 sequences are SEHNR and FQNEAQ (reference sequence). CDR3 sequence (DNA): TGTGCCAGCAGCCGAGACAGCAACTATGGCTACACCTTC. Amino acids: CASSRDSNYGYTF.

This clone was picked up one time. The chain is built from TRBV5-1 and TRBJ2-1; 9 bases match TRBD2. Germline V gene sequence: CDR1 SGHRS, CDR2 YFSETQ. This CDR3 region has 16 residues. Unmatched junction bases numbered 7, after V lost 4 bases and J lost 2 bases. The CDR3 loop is CASSKDAGGPYNEQFF. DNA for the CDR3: TGCGCCAGCAGCAAGGATGCGGGAGGGCCCTACAATGAGCAGTTCTTC. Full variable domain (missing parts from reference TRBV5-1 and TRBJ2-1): KAGVTQTPRYLIKTRGQQVTLSCSPISGHRSVSWYQQTPGQGLQFLFEYFSETQRNKGNFPGRFSGRQFSNSRSEMNVSTLELGDSALYLCASSKDAGGPYNEQFFGPGTRLTVL.

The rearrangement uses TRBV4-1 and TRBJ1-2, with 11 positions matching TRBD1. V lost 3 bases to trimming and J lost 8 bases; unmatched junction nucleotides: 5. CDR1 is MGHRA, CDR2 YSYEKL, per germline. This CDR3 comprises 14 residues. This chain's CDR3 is CASSHGQGARGYTF. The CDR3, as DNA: TGCGCCAGCAGCCATGGACAGGGGGCGAGAGGCTACACCTTC.

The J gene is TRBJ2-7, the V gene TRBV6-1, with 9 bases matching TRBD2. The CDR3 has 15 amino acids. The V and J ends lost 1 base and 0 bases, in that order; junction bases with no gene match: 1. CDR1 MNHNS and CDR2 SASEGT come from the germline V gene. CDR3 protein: CASSEEAGGSYEQYF. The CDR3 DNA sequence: TGTGCCAGCAGTGAAGAAGCGGGAGGCTCCTACGAGCAGTACTTC.

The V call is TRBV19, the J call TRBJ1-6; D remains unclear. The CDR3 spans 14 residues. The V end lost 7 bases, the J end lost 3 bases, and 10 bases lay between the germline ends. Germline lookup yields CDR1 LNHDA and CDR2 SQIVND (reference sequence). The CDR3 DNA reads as TGTGCCAGTACGTGGAGTTTCTATAATTCACCCCTCCACTTT. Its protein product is CASTWSFYNSPLHF. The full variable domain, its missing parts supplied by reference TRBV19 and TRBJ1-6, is DGGITQSPKYLFRKEGQNVTLSCEQNLNHDAMYWYRQDPGQGLRLIYYSQIVNDFQKGDIAEGYSVSREKKESFPLTVTSAQKNPTAFYLCASTWSFYNSPLHFGNGTRLTVT.

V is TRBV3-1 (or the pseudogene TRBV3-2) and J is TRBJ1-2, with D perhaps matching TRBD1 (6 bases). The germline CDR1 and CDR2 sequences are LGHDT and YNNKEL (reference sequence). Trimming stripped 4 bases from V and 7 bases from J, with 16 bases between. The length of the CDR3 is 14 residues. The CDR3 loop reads CASSLSVGGSGYTF. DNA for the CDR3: TGTGCCAGCAGCCTTTCAGTAGGGGGAAGTGGCTACACCTTC.

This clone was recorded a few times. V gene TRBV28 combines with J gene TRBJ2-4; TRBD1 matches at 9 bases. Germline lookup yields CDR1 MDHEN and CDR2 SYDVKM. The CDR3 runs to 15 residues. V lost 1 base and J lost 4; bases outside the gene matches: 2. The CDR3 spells CASSLSGTGKNIQYF. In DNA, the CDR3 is TGTGCCAGCAGTTTATCCGGGACAGGGAAAAACATTCAGTACTTC.

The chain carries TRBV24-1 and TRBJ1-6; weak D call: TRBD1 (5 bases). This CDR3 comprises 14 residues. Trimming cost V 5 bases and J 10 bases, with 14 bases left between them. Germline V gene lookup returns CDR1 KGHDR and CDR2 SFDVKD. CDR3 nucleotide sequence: TGTGCCACCAGTGCGGCAGGGTTTGGATCACCCCTCCACTTT. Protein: CATSAAGFGSPLHF.

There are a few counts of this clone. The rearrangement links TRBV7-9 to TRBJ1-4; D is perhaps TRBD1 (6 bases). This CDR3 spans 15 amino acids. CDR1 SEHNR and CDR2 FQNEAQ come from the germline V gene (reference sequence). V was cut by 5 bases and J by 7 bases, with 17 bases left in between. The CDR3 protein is CASSSYQGRSEKLFF. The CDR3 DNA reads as TGTGCCAGCAGCAGCTACCAGGGGCGGAGTGAAAAACTGTTTTTT.

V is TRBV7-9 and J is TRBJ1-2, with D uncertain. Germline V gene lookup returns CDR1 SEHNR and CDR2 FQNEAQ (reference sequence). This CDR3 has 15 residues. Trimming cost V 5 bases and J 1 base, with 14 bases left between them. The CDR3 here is CASSPGEARNYGYTF. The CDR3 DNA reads TGTGCCAGCAGCCCCGGGGAAGCACGTAACTATGGCTACACCTTC.

CDR3 amino acids: CASRGGVFSGNTIYF. For the CDR3, the DNA is TGTGCCAGCAGGGGCGGTGTGTTCTCTGGAAACACCATATATTTT. The chain carries TRBV6-5 and TRBJ1-3; no firm D call. CDR1 is MNHEY and CDR2 is SVGAGI in the germline V gene. The CDR3 consists of 15 residues. Trimming left V 6 bases short and J 0 bases short, with 12 bases between.

The CDR3 region has the DNA TGTGCCAGCAGCTTAGATCGCAGTCAGGGGAGCTATCAGCCCCAGCATTTT. It is translated as CASSLDRSQGSYQPQHF. The genes are TRBV11-3 and TRBJ1-5; tentatively, D is TRBD1 (6 bases). CDR3 length: 17 amino acids. Germline CDR1 is SGHNT and CDR2 is YENEEA. Trimming left V 0 bases short and J 5 bases short, with 17 bases between.

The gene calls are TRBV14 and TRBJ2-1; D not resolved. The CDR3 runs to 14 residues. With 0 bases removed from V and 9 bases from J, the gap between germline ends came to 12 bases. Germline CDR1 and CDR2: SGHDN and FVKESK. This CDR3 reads CASSQDRGRSEQFF. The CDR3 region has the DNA TGTGCCAGCAGCCAAGATAGAGGAAGGAGTGAGCAGTTCTTC. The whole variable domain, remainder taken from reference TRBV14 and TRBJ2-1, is EAGVTQFPSHSVIEKGQTVTLRCDPISGHDNLYWYRRVMGKEIKFLLHFVKESKQDESGMPNNRFLAERTGGTYSTLKVQPAELEDSGVYFCASSQDRGRSEQFFGPGTRLTVL.

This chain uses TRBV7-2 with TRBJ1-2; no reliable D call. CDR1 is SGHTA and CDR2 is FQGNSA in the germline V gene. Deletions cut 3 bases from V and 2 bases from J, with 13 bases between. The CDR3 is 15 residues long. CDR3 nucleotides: TGTGCCAGCAGCTTTTGGGGTACCGAAAACTATGGCTACACCTTC. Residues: CASSFWGTENYGYTF.

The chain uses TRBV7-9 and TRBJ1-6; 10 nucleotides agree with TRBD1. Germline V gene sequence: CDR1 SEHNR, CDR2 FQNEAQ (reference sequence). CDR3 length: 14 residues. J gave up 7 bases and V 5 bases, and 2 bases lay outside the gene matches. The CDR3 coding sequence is TGTGCCAGCAGCAAGGGACAGGGGAATTCACCCCTCCACTTT. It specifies CASSKGQGNSPLHF.

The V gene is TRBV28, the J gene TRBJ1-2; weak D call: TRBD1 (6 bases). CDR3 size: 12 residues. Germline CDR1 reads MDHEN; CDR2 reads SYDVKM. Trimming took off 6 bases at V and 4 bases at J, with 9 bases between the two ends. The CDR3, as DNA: TGTGCCAGCAGAGGGGGAGGCTATGGCTACACCTTC. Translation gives CASRGGGYGYTF.

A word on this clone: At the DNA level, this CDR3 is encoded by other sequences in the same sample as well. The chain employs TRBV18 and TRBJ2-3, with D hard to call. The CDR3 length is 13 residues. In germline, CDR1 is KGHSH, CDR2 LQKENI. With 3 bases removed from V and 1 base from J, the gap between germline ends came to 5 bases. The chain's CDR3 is CASSPGGTDTQYF. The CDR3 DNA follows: TGTGCCAGCTCACCGGGCGGCACAGATACGCAGTATTTT.

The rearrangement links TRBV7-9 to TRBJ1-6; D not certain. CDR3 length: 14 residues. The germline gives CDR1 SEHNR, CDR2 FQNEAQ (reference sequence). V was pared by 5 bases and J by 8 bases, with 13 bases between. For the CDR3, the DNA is TGTGCCAGCAGCGCCCAGAGTAATTATTCACCCCTCCACTTT. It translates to CASSAQSNYSPLHF. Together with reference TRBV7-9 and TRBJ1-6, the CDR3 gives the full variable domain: DTGVSQNPRHKITKRGQNVTFRCDPISEHNRLYWYRQTLGQGPEFLTYFQNEAQLEKSRLLSDRFSAERPKGSFSTLEIQRTEQGDSAMYLCASSAQSNYSPLHFGNGTRLTVT.